This T cell receptor beta chain comes out of a study of blood T cells in healthy people across ages. Regarding the study as a whole: In older individuals, TCR beta diversity per million T cells was lower, falling roughly linearly with age. More naive CD4+ cells and higher diversity were found in long-lived than in aged donors. Observed TCR beta diversity showed a strong correlation with the percentage of naive T cells as measured by flow cytometry.

This clonotype has more than one count but fewer than ten. Antigen: not known. CDR3 length equals 17 residues. V shed 0 bases, J shed 3 bases, and the junction held 6 bases outside the gene matches. The germline V gene has CDR1 SGDLS and CDR2 YYNGEE. A sample-barcoded 5' primer and a J-beta primer mix were used in a second PCR of about 7 to 11 cycles. Individual samples furnished no less than 2.5 million CDR3-containing paired-end reads apiece. TCRdb re-called the 5' RACE reads through MiXCR, storing one row per CDR3 protein. The top ten hold over 30% of the sample, which has hundreds of thousands of distinct CDR3 sequences, about 53% seen once.

This sequence was found in a man between 60 and 75 years old in good health. The specimen sequenced was blood. The rearrangement links TRBV9 to TRBJ2-3, with 11 bases identical to TRBD2. The CDR3 sequence is CASSVGLAGLGTDTQYF. The CDR3, as DNA: TGTGCCAGCAGCGTAGGACTAGCGGGGCTTGGTACAGATACGCAGTATTTT. The variable domain in full, completed from reference TRBV9 and TRBJ2-3, reads DSGVTQTPKHLITATGQRVTLRCSPRSGDLSVYWYQQSLDQGLQFLIQYYNGEERAKGNILERFSAQQFPDLHSELNLSSLELGDSALYFCASSVGLAGLGTDTQYFGPGTRLTVL.